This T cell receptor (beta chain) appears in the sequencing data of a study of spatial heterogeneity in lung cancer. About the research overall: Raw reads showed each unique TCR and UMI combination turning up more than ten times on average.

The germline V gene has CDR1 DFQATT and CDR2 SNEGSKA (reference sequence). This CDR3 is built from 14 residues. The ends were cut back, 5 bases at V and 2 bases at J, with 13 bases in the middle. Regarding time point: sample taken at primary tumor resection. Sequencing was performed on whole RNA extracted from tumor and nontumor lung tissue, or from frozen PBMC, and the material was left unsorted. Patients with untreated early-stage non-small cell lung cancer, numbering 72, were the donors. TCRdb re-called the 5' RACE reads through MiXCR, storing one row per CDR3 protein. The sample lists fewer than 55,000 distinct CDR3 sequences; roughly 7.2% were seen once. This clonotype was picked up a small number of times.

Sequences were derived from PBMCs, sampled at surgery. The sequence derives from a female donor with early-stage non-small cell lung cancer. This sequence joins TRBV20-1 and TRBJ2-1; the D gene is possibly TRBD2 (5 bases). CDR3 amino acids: CSASRTGAYNEQFF. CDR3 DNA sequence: TGCAGTGCTTCCCGTACCGGGGCCTACAATGAGCAGTTCTTC.